These 30 T cell receptor beta chains were sequenced from one sample in a study of cytomegalovirus exposure and HLA in healthy donors. Both 60 Vbeta primers and 13 Jbeta primers went into the PCR. Clones were read by immunoSEQ multiplex PCR, and TCRdb kept only the in-frame ones, dropping some. The data show more than 95,000 clones, roughly a tenth seen once. The sequenced sample consisted of PBMCs. The receptors originated from a man aged 40-55 years in good health and CMV-seropositive.

There are a few counts of this clone. J is TRBJ1-2 and V is TRBV5-6, with D perhaps TRBD1 (5 bases). CDR1 is SGHDT, CDR2 YYEEEE, per germline. Trimming left V 1 base short and J 3 bases short, with 7 bases between. The CDR3 length is 13 residues. The CDR3 DNA is TGTGCCAGCAGCTTGTGGGGGGACTATGGCTACACCTTC. Protein sequence: CASSLWGDYGYTF.

The rearrangement links TRBV13 to TRBJ1-2; D perhaps matches TRBD1 (6 bases). V was clipped by 6 bases and J by 8 bases, with 19 bases between them. This CDR3 is built from 14 residues. Looked up from germline, CDR1 is PRHDT and CDR2 is FYEKMQ (reference sequence). CDR3 nucleotide sequence: TGTGCCAGCAGGCTACGACGCAGGGGACGGGGCTACACCTTC. It translates to CASRLRRRGRGYTF.

In this sample, this clone turned up a few times. The rearrangement links TRBV11-3 to TRBJ2-7; tentative D call: TRBD2 (6 bases). The CDR3 loop spans 13 amino acids. V was pared by 9 bases and J by 4 bases, with 16 bases between. Germline CDR1 is SGHNT and CDR2 is YENEEA. The CDR3, as DNA: TGTGCCAGTGGGGGACTGCGTGCGTACGAGCAGTACTTC. Translated: CASGGLRAYEQYF.

There are a few counts of this clone. The V call is TRBV25-1, the J call TRBJ2-1, with 8 nucleotides matching TRBD1. V trimming: 2 bases; J trimming: 6 bases; junction bases outside the gene matches: 3. Germline V gene sequence: CDR1 MGHDK, CDR2 SYGVNS. The CDR3 runs to 14 residues. CDR3 sequence reads: CASSELDRGNEQFF. The DNA of the CDR3 is TGTGCCAGCAGTGAACTAGACAGGGGCAATGAGCAGTTCTTC.

Only a few counts were recorded for this clone. The V gene is TRBV11-1, the J gene TRBJ2-7, with no clear D. This CDR3 contains 15 residues. Trimming shortened V by 3 bases and J by 2 bases, and 14 bases separated the two germline ends. CDR1 SGHAT and CDR2 FQDESV come from the germline V gene (reference sequence). The CDR3 DNA is TGTGCCAGCAGCTTCTCTGCGGCCGGCACCTACGAGCAGTACTTC. Protein: CASSFSAAGTYEQYF.

The gene calls are TRBV5-1 and TRBJ1-2; 8 bases are shared with TRBD1. The CDR3 loop spans 17 amino acids. Germline lookup yields CDR1 SGHRS and CDR2 YFSETQ. Trimming cost V 5 bases and J 4 bases; bases outside gene matches: 16. CDR3 loop: CASRRGDRPSYIYGYTF. CDR3 nucleotides: TGCGCCAGCAGGCGAGGGGACAGGCCATCCTACATCTATGGCTACACCTTC.

Only a few counts were recorded for this clone. The CDR3 loop reads CASSDTSGRALVTDTQYF. The CDR3 region has the DNA TGTGCCAGCAGCGATACTAGCGGGAGGGCCCTCGTCACAGATACGCAGTATTTT. The J gene is TRBJ2-3, the V gene TRBV7-9; TRBD2 matches at 13 bases. With V trimmed by 5 bases and J by 2 bases, 10 bases remained unmatched. Germline CDR1 SEHNR, CDR2 FQNEAQ (reference sequence). The CDR3 sequence is 18 residues long.

Turning to this clone: A read error may account for a junction end that differs from germline. Other DNA sequences in this specimen translate into the identical CDR3. V usage is TRBV19 and J usage is TRBJ2-7; TRBD1 matches 11 bases. Germline CDR1 reads LNHDA; CDR2 reads SQIVND (reference sequence). CDR3 length equals 14 residues. DNA of the CDR3: TGTGCCAGTAGCGCGGACAGGGGGCTCGACGAGCAGTATTTC. This codes for CASSADRGLDEQYF.

The chain recombines TRBV7-3 with TRBJ2-3; 12 bases match TRBD2. Trimming at V came to 3 bases and at J to 3 bases, leaving 4 bases not matched to a gene. The CDR3 contains 16 residues. Germline CDR1 SGHTA, CDR2 FQGTGA. In nucleotides, the CDR3 is TGTGCCAGCAGCTTTCTAGCGGGAGGGGCTACAGATACGCAGTATTTT. It specifies CASSFLAGGATDTQYF.

This clone has more than one count but fewer than ten. The rearrangement links TRBV5-1 to TRBJ2-7, with D tentatively TRBD2 (5 bases). Germline CDR1 SGHRS, CDR2 YFSETQ. Trimming took 4 bases from V and 4 from J, leaving 12 bases between them. The CDR3 extends over 13 amino acids. For the CDR3, the DNA is TGCGCCAGCAGCCCTGGAGCGGCGTACGAGCAGTACTTC. The encoded protein is CASSPGAAYEQYF. Full variable domain (missing parts from reference TRBV5-1 and TRBJ2-7): KAGVTQTPRYLIKTRGQQVTLSCSPISGHRSVSWYQQTPGQGLQFLFEYFSETQRNKGNFPGRFSGRQFSNSRSEMNVSTLELGDSALYLCASSPGAAYEQYFGPGTRLTVT.

The gene calls are TRBV7-9 and TRBJ2-5; no clear D gene. Between the trimmed V and J ends, which lost 4 bases and 5 bases, there was a span of 5 bases. The CDR3 runs 11 residues. Germline V gives CDR1 SEHNR, CDR2 FQNEAQ (reference sequence). The CDR3 DNA reads as TGTGCCAGCAGCTCCCTCGAGACCCAGTACTTC. Translated: CASSSLETQYF.

The genes are TRBV27 and TRBJ1-5; TRBD1 matches 9 bases. Germline CDR1 MNHEY, CDR2 SMNVEV (reference sequence). The CDR3 covers 15 residues. The V and J ends lost 5 bases and 2 bases, in that order; junction bases with no gene match: 4. Here the CDR3 DNA reads TGTGCCAGCAGTGCTACAGGGGGCCGCAATCAGCCCCAGCATTTT. It encodes CASSATGGRNQPQHF.

This clone was counted many times. This chain joins TRBV2 and TRBJ2-7, with TRBD1 matching over 11 bases. The junction had 14 bases not matched to a gene; V was cut back by 6 bases and J by 7 bases. Germline V gene sequence: CDR1 SNHLY, CDR2 FYNNEI. This CDR3 has 16 residues. Written as DNA, the CDR3 is TGTGCCAGCAGACTCCTTGGGGGACAGGGGGAAGGGGAGCAGTACTTC. This codes for CASRLLGGQGEGEQYF.

This clone occurred once. The chain employs TRBV29-1 and TRBJ2-7, with a weak D call TRBD2 (5 bases). The CDR3 covers 14 residues. CDR1 and CDR2 (germline): SQVTM, ANQGSEA. The V end lost 3 bases, the J end lost 2 bases, and 14 bases lay between the germline ends. The CDR3 is CSVEDRERTYEQYF. The CDR3 nucleotides are TGCAGCGTTGAGGACCGGGAAAGAACCTACGAGCAGTACTTC.

The genes are TRBV7-3 and TRBJ2-7; maybe TRBD1 (5 bases). CDR3 length: 14 amino acids. CDR1 and CDR2 (germline): SGHTA, FQGTGA. V lost 5 bases and J lost 0, with 11 bases in between. This CDR3 is CASSHTGSSYEQYF. In DNA, the CDR3 is TGTGCCAGCAGCCATACAGGTAGCTCCTACGAGCAGTACTTC.

The chain carries TRBV19 and TRBJ2-7, with TRBD2 matching 7 bases. The germline CDR1 and CDR2 sequences are LNHDA and SQIVND (reference sequence). Trimming cost V 4 bases and J 4 bases; bases outside gene matches: 4. The CDR3 runs 13 residues. DNA for the CDR3: TGTGCCAGTAGTACGGGACTAATATACGAGCAGTACTTC. Its translation: CASSTGLIYEQYF.

This clone was seen more than once but under ten times. V and J are TRBV29-1 and TRBJ2-1, with 8 bases matching TRBD1. The germline V gene has CDR1 SQVTM and CDR2 ANQGSEA. V was clipped by 3 bases and J by 7 bases; unmatched bases: 5. There are 13 residues in the CDR3. This CDR3 reads CSVEGQAANEQFF. DNA for the CDR3: TGCAGCGTTGAGGGACAGGCGGCGAATGAGCAGTTCTTC.

This clone was detected only a few times. The V call is TRBV5-4, the J call TRBJ1-1, with D unclear. The V gene's germline CDR1 is SGHNT and CDR2 YYREEE (reference sequence). CDR3 length: 13 residues. V lost 8 bases and J lost 1, with 12 bases in between. CDR3 nucleotides: TGTGCCAGAAGCCGGACTAAGAACACTGAAGCTTTCTTT. This sequence encodes CARSRTKNTEAFF.

This chain joins TRBV5-6 and TRBJ2-1; possible D gene TRBD2, 7 bases. V lost 6 bases to trimming and J lost 9 bases, with 16 bases between them. CDR1 and CDR2 from the germline V gene are SGHDT and YYEEEE. The length of the CDR3 is 13 residues. In DNA, the CDR3 is TGTGCCAGCACCCTAGGGGGGGGGAGTGAGCAGTTCTTC. It encodes CASTLGGGSEQFF.

This clone occurred many times. The chain has TRBV30 and TRBJ2-1; 8 bases align to TRBD2. Per germline, CDR1 GTSNPN and CDR2 SVGIG (reference sequence). This CDR3 comprises 14 residues. The J segment lost 9 bases and the V segment lost 5 bases, leaving 12 bases of the junction unmatched. CDR3 nucleotides: TGTGCCTGGGGTCCCGGGGGGGGCTTAAGTGAGCAGTTCTTC. Its protein product is CAWGPGGGLSEQFF.

V gene TRBV6-1 combines with J gene TRBJ1-1, with unresolved D. Per germline, CDR1 MNHNS and CDR2 SASEGT. V gave up 8 bases and J gave up 0 bases, with 7 bases separating them. The CDR3 length is 12 residues. The CDR3 coding sequence is TGTGCCAGCCCGGAGTTGAACACTGAAGCTTTCTTT. This encodes CASPELNTEAFF.

The chain couples TRBV28 to TRBJ1-5, with D hard to call. The CDR3 has 17 residues. Trimming left V 6 bases short and J 1 base short, with 19 bases between. Germline CDR1 reads MDHEN; CDR2 reads SYDVKM. The CDR3 DNA is TGTGCCAGCAGCCCACATTCGTGGGGAGGAAGCAATCAGCCCCAGCATTTT. Residues: CASSPHSWGGSNQPQHF.

This clone was counted only a few times. This chain links TRBV20-1 with TRBJ2-1; D gene uncertain. V was trimmed by 4 bases and J by 9 bases, leaving 7 bases between them. CDR3 length: 10 residues. Germline V gives CDR1 DFQATT, CDR2 SNEGSKA (reference sequence). CDR3 DNA: TGCAGTGCTAACAGTGGTGAGCAGTTCTTC. Protein: CSANSGEQFF.

This clone was seen a few times. CDR3 nucleotides: TGTGCCAGCAGCTTAGGCCTGGGAAGGGGGAACACCGGGGAGCTGTTTTTT. Amino acid sequence: CASSLGLGRGNTGELFF. This sequence joins TRBV11-2 and TRBJ2-2, with D maybe TRBD1 (5 bases). Trimming shortened V by 1 base and J by 1 base, and 13 bases separated the two germline ends. The V gene's germline CDR1 is SGHAT and CDR2 FQNNGV. This CDR3 comprises 17 residues.

The chain is built from TRBV5-1 and TRBJ1-1; D perhaps matches TRBD1 (6 bases). Germline V gene sequence: CDR1 SGHRS, CDR2 YFSETQ. Deletions cut 0 bases from V and 5 bases from J, with 14 bases between. The CDR3 sequence is 15 residues long. The CDR3 region has the DNA TGCGCCAGCAGCTTGGTGGCGGGGGCGCCGACTGAAGCTTTCTTT. Translation gives CASSLVAGAPTEAFF.

V is TRBV12-1 and J is TRBJ2-5; the listed D gene, TRBD2, was not tested against the DNA. TRBV12-1 is a pseudogene segment. This CDR3 comprises 18 residues. The CDR3 coding sequence is TGTGCCAGCAGCTTAAGGACTAGCGGGACCAGGCTGAAAGAGACCCAGTACTTC. Amino acid sequence: CASSLRTSGTRLKETQYF.

Only a few counts were recorded for this clone. The rearrangement links TRBV5-1 to TRBJ2-5, with a possible D match to TRBD2 (7 bases). V was cut by 5 bases and J by 5 bases, with 16 bases left in between. The CDR3 is 14 residues long. Germline values: CDR1 SGHRS, CDR2 YFSETQ. The CDR3 sequence is CASSWEGVLETQYF. The CDR3 DNA follows: TGCGCCAGCAGTTGGGAGGGGGTTCTGGAGACCCAGTACTTC.

This clone was detected only a few times. J is TRBJ2-7 and V is TRBV28; 8 bases agree with TRBD1. J lost 2 bases, V lost 5 bases, and 2 bases had no gene match. Germline CDR1 MDHEN, CDR2 SYDVKM. The CDR3 is 13 amino acids. CDR3 nucleotides: TGTGCCAGCAGTGACAGGGGTGCCTACGAGCAGTACTTC. It is translated as CASSDRGAYEQYF.

V and J are TRBV9 and TRBJ2-1, with 8 bases fitting TRBD2. The trim removed 2 bases at V and 1 base at J, leaving 5 bases unmatched. The CDR3 has 16 residues. Per the germline V gene, CDR1 is SGDLS and CDR2 is YYNGEE. In DNA, the CDR3 is TGTGCCAGCAGCGTTGTGACTAGCGCATCCTACAATGAGCAGTTCTTC. Amino acid sequence: CASSVVTSASYNEQFF. Using reference TRBV9 and TRBJ2-1 for the parts outside the CDR3, the full variable domain is DSGVTQTPKHLITATGQRVTLRCSPRSGDLSVYWYQQSLDQGLQFLIQYYNGEERAKGNILERFSAQQFPDLHSELNLSSLELGDSALYFCASSVVTSASYNEQFFGPGTRLTVL.

The chain uses TRBV9 and TRBJ2-7, with TRBD1 matching over 9 bases. V trimming: 0 bases; J trimming: 5 bases; junction bases outside the gene matches: 3. Germline lookup yields CDR1 SGDLS and CDR2 YYNGEE. The CDR3 length is 14 residues. The CDR3 bases are TGTGCCAGCAGCGTAGGGGGGACAGGGAACGAGCAGTACTTC. Protein sequence: CASSVGGTGNEQYF.